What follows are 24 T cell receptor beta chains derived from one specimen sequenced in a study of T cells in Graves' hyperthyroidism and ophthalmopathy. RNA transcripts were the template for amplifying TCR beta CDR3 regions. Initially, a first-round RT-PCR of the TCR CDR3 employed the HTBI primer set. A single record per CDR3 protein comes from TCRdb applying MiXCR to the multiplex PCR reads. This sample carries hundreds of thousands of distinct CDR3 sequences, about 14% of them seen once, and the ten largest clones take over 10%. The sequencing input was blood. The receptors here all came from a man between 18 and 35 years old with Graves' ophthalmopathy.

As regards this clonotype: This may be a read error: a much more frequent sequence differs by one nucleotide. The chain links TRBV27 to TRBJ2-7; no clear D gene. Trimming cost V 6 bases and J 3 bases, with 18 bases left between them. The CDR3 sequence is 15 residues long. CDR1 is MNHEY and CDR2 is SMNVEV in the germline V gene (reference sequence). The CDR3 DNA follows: TGTGCCAGCAGCCCATTACCCAGGAGCTTCTACGAGCAGTACTTC. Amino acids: CASSPLPRSFYEQYF.

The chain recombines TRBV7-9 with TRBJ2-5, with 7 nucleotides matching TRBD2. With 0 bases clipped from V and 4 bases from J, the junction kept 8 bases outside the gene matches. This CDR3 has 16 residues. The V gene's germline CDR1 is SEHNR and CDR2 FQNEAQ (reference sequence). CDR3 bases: TGTGCCAGCAGCTTAGCCAGCGGGGCGGGCGGAGAGACCCAGTACTTC. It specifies CASSLASGAGGETQYF. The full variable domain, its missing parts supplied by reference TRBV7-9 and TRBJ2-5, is DTGVSQNPRHKITKRGQNVTFRCDPISEHNRLYWYRQTLGQGPEFLTYFQNEAQLEKSRLLSDRFSAERPKGSFSTLEIQRTEQGDSAMYLCASSLASGAGGETQYFGPGTRLLVL.

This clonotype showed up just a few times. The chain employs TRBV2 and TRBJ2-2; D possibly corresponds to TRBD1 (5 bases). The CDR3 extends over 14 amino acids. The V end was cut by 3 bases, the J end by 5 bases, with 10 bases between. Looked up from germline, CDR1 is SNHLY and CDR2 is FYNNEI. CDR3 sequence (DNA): TGTGCCAGCAGTGACCCCTCAGGGACCGGGGAGCTGTTTTTT. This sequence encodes CASSDPSGTGELFF.

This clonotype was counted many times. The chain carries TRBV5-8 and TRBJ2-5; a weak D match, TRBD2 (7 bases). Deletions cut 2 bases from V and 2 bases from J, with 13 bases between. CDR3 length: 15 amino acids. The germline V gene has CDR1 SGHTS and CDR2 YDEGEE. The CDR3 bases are TGTGCCAGCAGCTTTGGCAGGGGAGGGCAAGAGACCCAGTACTTC. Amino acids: CASSFGRGGQETQYF. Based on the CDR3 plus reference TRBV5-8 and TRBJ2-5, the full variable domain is EAGVTQSPTHLIKTRGQQATLRCSPISGHTSVYWYQQALGLGLQFLLWYDEGEERNRGNFPPRFSGRQFPNYSSELNVNALELEDSALYLCASSFGRGGQETQYFGPGTRLLVL.

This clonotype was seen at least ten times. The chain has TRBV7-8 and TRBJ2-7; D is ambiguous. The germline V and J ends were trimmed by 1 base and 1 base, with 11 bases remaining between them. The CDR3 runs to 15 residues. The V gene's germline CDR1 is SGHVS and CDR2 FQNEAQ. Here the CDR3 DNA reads TGTGCCAGCAGCTTAGGTTCGGACGCGTCCTACGAGCAGTACTTC. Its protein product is CASSLGSDASYEQYF.

In nucleotides, the CDR3 is TGTGCCAGCAGGCTCGGAACCGGGTCGCCGGACTACGAGCAGTACTTC. Its translation is CASRLGTGSPDYEQYF. The chain uses TRBV7-9 and TRBJ2-7; D gene uncertain. The V end lost 6 bases, the J end lost 3 bases, and 21 bases lay between the germline ends. The CDR3 has 16 residues. CDR1 SEHNR and CDR2 FQNEAQ come from the germline V gene (reference sequence). Full variable domain (outside the CDR3, taken from reference TRBV7-9 and TRBJ2-7): DTGVSQNPRHKITKRGQNVTFRCDPISEHNRLYWYRQTLGQGPEFLTYFQNEAQLEKSRLLSDRFSAERPKGSFSTLEIQRTEQGDSAMYLCASRLGTGSPDYEQYFGPGTRLTVT.

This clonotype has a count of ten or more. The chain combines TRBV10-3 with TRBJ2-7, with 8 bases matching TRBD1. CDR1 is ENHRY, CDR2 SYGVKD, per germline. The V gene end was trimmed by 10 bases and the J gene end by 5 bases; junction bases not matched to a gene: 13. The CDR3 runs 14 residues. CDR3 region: CATKTGQEGHEQYF. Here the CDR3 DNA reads TGTGCCACCAAGACGGGACAGGAGGGCCACGAGCAGTACTTC.

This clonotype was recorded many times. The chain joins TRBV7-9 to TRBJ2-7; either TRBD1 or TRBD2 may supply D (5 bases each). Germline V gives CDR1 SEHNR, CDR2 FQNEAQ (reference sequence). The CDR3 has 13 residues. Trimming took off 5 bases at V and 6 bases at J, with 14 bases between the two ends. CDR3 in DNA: TGTGCCAGCAGCCCCCCGGGGCTCCCCGAGCAGTACTTC. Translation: CASSPPGLPEQYF.

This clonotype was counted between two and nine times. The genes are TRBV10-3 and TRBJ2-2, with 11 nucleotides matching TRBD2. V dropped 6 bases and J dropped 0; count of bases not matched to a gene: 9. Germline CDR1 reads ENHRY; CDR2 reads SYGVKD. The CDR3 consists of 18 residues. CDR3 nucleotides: TGTGCCATCAGCGTAAAGACTAGCGGGACTACGAACACCGGGGAGCTGTTTTTT. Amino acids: CAISVKTSGTTNTGELFF.

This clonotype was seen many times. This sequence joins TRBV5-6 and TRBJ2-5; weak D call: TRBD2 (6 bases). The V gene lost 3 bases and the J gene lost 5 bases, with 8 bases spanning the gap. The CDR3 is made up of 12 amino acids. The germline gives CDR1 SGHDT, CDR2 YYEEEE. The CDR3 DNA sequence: TGTGCCAGCAGCTGGGGGAGGGAGACCCAGTACTTC. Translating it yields CASSWGRETQYF.

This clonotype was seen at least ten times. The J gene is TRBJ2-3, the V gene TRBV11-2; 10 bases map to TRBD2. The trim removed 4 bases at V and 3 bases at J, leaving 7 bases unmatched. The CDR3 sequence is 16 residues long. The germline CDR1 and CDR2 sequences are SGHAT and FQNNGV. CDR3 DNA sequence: TGTGCCAGCAGCTCCTATAGCGGGAGGAAGACAGATACGCAGTATTTT. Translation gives CASSSYSGRKTDTQYF.

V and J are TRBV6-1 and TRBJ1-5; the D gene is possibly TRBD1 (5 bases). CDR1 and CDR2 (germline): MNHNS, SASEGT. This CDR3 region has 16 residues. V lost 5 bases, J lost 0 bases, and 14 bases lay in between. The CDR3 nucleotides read TGTGCCAGCAGTCCCGGGACGATCAATAGCAATCAGCCCCAGCATTTT. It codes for CASSPGTINSNQPQHF.

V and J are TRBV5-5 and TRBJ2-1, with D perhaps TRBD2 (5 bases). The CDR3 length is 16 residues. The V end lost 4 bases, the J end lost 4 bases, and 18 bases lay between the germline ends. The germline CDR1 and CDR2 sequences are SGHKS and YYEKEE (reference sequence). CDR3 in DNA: TGTGCCAGCAGCCTAAAAGAGGGCCAAGGGTACAATGAGCAGTTCTTC. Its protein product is CASSLKEGQGYNEQFF.

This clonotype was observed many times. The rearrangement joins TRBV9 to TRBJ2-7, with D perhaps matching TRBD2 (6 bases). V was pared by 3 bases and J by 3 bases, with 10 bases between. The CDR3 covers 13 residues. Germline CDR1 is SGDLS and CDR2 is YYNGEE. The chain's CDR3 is CASSGVGGYEQYF. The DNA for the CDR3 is TGTGCCAGCAGCGGGGTGGGGGGCTACGAGCAGTACTTC.

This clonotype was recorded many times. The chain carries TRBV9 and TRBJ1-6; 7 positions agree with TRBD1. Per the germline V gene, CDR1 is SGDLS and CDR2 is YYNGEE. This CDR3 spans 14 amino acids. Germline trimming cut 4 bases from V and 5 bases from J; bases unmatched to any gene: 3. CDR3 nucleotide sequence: TGTGCCAGCAGCCCCGGGACAGATAATTCACCCCTCCACTTT. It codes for CASSPGTDNSPLHF.

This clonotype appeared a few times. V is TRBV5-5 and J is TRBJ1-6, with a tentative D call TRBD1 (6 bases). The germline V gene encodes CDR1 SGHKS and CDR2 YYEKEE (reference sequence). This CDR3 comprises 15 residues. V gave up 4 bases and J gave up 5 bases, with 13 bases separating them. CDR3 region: CASSPGTSDNSPLHF. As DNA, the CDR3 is TGTGCCAGCAGCCCCGGGACAAGCGATAATTCACCCCTCCACTTT. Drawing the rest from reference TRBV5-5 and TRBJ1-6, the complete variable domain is DAGVTQSPTHLIKTRGQQVTLRCSPISGHKSVSWYQQVLGQGPQFIFQYYEKEERGRGNFPDRFSARQFPNYSSELNVNALLLGDSALYLCASSPGTSDNSPLHFGNGTRLTVT.

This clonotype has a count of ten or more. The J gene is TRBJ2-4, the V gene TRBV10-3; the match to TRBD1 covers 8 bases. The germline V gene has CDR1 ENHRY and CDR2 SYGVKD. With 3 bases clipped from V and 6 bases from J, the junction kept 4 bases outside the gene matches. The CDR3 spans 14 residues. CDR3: CAISDGQGSNIQYF. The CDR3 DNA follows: TGTGCCATCAGTGACGGACAGGGATCAAACATTCAGTACTTC.

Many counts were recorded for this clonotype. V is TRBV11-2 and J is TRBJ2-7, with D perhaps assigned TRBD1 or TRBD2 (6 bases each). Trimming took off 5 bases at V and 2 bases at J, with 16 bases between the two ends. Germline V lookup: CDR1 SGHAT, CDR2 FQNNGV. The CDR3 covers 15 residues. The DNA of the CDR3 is TGTGCCAGCAGCCTCGCACCAGGGGAGGCCTACGAGCAGTACTTC. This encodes CASSLAPGEAYEQYF.

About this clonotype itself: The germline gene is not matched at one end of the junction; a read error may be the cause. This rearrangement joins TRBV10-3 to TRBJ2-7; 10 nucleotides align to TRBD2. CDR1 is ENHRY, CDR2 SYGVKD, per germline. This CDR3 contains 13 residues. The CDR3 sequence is CALRGLAGGEQYF. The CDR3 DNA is TGTGCCCTCAGGGGTTTAGCGGGGGGCGAGCAGTACTTC.

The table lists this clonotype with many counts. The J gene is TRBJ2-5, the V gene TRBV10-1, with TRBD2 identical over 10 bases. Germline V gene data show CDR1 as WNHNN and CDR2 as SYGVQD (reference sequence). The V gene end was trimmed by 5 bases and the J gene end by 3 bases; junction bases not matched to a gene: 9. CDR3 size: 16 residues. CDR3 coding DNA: TGCGCCAGCAGTTTTAATAGACTAGCGGGTGAAGAGACCCAGTACTTC. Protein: CASSFNRLAGEETQYF.

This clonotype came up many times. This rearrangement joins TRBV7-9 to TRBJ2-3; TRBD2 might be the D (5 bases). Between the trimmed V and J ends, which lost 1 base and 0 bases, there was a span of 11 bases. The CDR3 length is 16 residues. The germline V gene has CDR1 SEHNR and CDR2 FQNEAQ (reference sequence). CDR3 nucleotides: TGTGCCAGCAGCTTAGTCGGCGGGTGGAGCACAGATACGCAGTATTTT. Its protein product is CASSLVGGWSTDTQYF.

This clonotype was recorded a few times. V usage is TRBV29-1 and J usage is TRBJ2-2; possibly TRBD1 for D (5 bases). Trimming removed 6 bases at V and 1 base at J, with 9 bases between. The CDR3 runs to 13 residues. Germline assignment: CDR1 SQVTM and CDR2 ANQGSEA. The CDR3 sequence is CSVFQGNTGELFF. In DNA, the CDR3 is TGCAGCGTATTTCAGGGGAACACCGGGGAGCTGTTTTTT.

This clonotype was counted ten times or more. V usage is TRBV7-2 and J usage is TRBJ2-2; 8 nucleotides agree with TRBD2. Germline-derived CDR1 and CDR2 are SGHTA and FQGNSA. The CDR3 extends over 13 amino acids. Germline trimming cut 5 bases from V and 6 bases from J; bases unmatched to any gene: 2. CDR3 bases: TGTGCCAGCAGCCGTAGCGGGGCCGGGGAGCTGTTTTTT. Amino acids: CASSRSGAGELFF.

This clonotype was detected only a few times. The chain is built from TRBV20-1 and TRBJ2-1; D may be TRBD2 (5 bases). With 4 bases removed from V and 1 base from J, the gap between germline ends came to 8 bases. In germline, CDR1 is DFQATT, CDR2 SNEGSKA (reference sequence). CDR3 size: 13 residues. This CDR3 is CSATTGSYNEQFF. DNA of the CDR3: TGCAGTGCTACGACGGGATCCTACAATGAGCAGTTCTTC.